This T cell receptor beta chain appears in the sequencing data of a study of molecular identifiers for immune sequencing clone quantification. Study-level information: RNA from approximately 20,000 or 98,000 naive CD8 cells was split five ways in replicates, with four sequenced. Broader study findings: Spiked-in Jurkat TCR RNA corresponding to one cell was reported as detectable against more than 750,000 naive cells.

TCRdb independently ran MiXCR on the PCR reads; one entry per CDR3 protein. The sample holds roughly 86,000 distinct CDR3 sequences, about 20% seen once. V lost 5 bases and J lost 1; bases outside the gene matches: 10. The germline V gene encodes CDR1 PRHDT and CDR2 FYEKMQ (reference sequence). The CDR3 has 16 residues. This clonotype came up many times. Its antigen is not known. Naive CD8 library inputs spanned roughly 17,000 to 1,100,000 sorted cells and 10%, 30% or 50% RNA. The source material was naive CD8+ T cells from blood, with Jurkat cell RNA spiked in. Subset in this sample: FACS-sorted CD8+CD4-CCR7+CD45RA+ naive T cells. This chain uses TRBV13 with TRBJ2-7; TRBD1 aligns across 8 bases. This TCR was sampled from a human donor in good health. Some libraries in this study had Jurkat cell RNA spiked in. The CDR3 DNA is TGTGCCAGCAGCCTTACGGGGCAGGGGGCATCCTACGAGCAGTACTTC. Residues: CASSLTGQGASYEQYF.